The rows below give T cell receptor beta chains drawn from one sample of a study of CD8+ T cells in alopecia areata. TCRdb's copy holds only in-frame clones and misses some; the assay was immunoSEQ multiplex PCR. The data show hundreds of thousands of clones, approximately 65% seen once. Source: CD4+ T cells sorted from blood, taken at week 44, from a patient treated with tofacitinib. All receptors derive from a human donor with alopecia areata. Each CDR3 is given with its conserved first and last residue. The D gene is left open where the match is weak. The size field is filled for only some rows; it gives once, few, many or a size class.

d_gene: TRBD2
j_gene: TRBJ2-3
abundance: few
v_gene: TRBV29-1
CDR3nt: TGCAGCGTCGGACGCCCTCTACTAGCGGGGGACAGCACAGATACGCAGTATTTT
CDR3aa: CSVGRPLLAGDSTDTQYF

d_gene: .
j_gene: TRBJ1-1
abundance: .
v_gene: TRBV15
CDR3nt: TGTGCCACCAGCGTGAGGGGTCCTGAAGCTTTCTTT
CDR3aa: CATSVRGPEAFF

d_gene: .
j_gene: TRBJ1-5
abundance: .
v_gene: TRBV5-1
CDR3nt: TGCGCCAGCAGGGTCACGGGGGATAGCAATCAGCCCCAGCATTTT
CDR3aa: CASRVTGDSNQPQHF

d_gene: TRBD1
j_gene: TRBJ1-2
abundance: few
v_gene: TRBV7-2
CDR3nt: TGTGCCAGCAGCTTTTCACAAGGGGGCGGCGACTATGGCTACACCTTC
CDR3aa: CASSFSQGGGDYGYTF

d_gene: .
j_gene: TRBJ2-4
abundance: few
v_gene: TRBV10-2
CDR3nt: TGCGCCAGCAGTGTCCAGGGGAGCATTCAGTACTTC
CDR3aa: CASSVQGSIQYF

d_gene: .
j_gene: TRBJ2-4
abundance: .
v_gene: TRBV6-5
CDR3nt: TGTGCCACCGAGTCCAAAAACATTCAGTACTTC
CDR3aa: CATESKNIQYF

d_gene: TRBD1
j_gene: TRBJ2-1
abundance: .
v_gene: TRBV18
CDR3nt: TGTGCCAGCTCACCCACTGCCGGGACAGGGGGACTTTGGTCCTACAATGAGCAGTTCTTC
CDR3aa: CASSPTAGTGGLWSYNEQFF

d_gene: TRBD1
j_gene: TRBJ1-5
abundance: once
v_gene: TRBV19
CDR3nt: TGTGCCAGTAGTGCCGACAGGGGTAGGGATCAGCCCCAGCATTTT
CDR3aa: CASSADRGRDQPQHF

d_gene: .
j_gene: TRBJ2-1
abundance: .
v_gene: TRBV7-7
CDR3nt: TGTGCCAGCAGCTTTTCAGGGGGGGATGAGCAGTTCTTC
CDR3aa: CASSFSGGDEQFF

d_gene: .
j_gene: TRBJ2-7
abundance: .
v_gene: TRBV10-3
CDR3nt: TGTGCCATCAGTGATCCCCCGGGAACCTACGAGCAGTACTTC
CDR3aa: CAISDPPGTYEQYF

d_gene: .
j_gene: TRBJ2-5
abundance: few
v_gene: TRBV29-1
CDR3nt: TGCAGCGTGGGCGGGGGCTTGGAGACCCAGTACTTC
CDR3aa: CSVGGGLETQYF

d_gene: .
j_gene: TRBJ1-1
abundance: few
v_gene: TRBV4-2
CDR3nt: TGTGCCAGCAGCCATCAAGGGAGGCAGCGCCTGAACACTGAAGCTTTCTTT
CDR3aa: CASSHQGRQRLNTEAFF

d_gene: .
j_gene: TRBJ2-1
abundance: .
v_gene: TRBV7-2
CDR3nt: TGTGCCAGCAGCTTACGGGAGAATGAGCAGTTCTTC
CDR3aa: CASSLRENEQFF

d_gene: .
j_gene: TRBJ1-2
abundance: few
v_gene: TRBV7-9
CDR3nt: TGTGCCAGCAGCTTGGAAGCTAACTATGGCTACACCTTC
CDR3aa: CASSLEANYGYTF

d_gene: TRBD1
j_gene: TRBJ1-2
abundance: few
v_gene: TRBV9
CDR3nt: TGTGCCAGCAGCGTCGGACAGGGGGCTGGTGGCTACACCTTC
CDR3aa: CASSVGQGAGGYTF

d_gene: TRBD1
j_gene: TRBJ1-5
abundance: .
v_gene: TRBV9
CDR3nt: TGTGCCAGCAGCGCAGGGGGAAAAGGCAATCAGCCCCAGCATTTT
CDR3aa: CASSAGGKGNQPQHF

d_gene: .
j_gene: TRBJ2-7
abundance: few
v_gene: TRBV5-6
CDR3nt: TGTGCCAGCAGCTTGTTTGGCCACTACGAGCAGTACTTC
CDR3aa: CASSLFGHYEQYF

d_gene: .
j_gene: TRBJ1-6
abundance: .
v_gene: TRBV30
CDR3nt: TGTGCCTTCGCCAGACCGAATCGGGGGTCACCCCTCCACTTT
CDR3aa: CAFARPNRGSPLHF

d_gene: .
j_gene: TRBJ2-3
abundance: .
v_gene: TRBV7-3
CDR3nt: TGTGCCAGCGCCAGGGATGCAGATACGCAGTATTTT
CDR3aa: CASARDADTQYF

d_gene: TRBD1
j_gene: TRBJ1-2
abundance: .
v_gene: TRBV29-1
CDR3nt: TGCAGCGTTGTAGGACAGGGTCACCTATCCTACACCTTC
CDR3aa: CSVVGQGHLSYTF

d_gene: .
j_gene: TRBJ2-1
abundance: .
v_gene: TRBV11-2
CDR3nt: TGTGCCAGCAGCTTAGTACTAGTCGACGAGCAGTTCTTC
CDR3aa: CASSLVLVDEQFF

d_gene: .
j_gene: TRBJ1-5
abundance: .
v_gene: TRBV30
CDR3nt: TGTGCCTGGAGCTCGGGAAGCAATCAGCCCCAGCATTTT
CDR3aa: CAWSSGSNQPQHF

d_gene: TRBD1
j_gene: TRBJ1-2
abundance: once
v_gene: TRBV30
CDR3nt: TGTGCCTGGAGTCATGGACAGGTTTATGGCTACACCTTC
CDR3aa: CAWSHGQVYGYTF

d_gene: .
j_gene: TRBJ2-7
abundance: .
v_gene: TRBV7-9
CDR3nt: TGTGCCAGCAGCCAGAGCAAAATCGCCTACGAGCAGTACTTC
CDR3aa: CASSQSKIAYEQYF

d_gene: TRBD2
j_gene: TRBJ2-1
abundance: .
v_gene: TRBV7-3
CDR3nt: TGTGCCAGCAGCGCGGGACTAGCTAACAATGAGCAGTTCTTC
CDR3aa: CASSAGLANNEQFF

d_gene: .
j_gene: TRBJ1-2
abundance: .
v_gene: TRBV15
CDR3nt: TGTGCCACCAGCAGTAACCTGGGACGGAACTATGGCTACACCTTC
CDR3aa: CATSSNLGRNYGYTF

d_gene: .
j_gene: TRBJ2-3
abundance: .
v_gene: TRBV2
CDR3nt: TGTGCCAGCAGTGAACGAGGGCTCAAGAGCACAGATACGCAGTATTTT
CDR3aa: CASSERGLKSTDTQYF